Below are 27 T cell receptor beta chains sequenced from a single sample in a study of OX40 agonist ivuxolimab in advanced cancers. The repertoire was sequenced with immunoSEQ multiplex PCR; TCRdb's copy has only in-frame clones and lacks some. The sample lists tens of thousands of clones; 85% to 90% were seen once. This specimen was CD4+ or CD8+ T cells sorted from blood, taken in a trial of the OX40 agonist ivuxolimab. Receptor source: an adult with an advanced solid tumor such as melanoma, head and neck, liver or kidney cancer.

This chain uses TRBV7-2 with TRBJ2-2; 10 bases are shared with TRBD2. Germline V gene lookup returns CDR1 SGHTA and CDR2 FQGNSA. This CDR3 comprises 15 residues. J was trimmed by 7 bases and V by 6 bases; bases with no gene match: 8. The CDR3 sequence is CASRTSGRVVGELFF. CDR3 bases: TGTGCCAGCAGAACCAGCGGGAGGGTGGTCGGGGAGCTGTTTTTT.

The J gene is TRBJ1-5, the V gene TRBV6-5, with D perhaps matching TRBD1 (5 bases). The V end lost 6 bases, the J end lost 6 bases, and 18 bases lay between the germline ends. CDR1 and CDR2 (germline): MNHEY, SVGAGI. The CDR3 has 15 amino acids. In DNA form, the CDR3 reads TGTGCCAGCAGACGCGAGCCCGGGGCAGGTCAGCCCCAGCATTTT. Its translation is CASRREPGAGQPQHF.

This clone has just one count. The V call is TRBV6-1, the J call TRBJ1-2, with 9 bases aligning to TRBD1. CDR3 length equals 12 residues. The trim removed 5 bases at V and 7 bases at J, leaving 2 bases unmatched. Germline V lookup: CDR1 MNHNS, CDR2 SASEGT. The DNA for the CDR3 is TGTGCCAGCAGTCCGACAGGGGGTGGCTACACCTTC. It is translated as CASSPTGGGYTF.

V is TRBV5-5 and J is TRBJ2-7; D unresolved. The CDR3 covers 15 residues. CDR1 is SGHKS, CDR2 YYEKEE, per germline (reference sequence). Trimming shortened V by 1 base and J by 0 bases, and 11 bases separated the two germline ends. CDR3 in DNA: TGTGCCAGCAGCTTGCGTACAGACTTCTCCTACGAGCAGTACTTC. Its translation is CASSLRTDFSYEQYF.

The J gene is TRBJ1-2, the V gene TRBV6-6; 10 bases fit TRBD1. Germline-derived CDR1 and CDR2 are MNHNY and SVGAGI (reference sequence). The CDR3 covers 15 residues. V lost 7 bases, J lost 4 bases, and 9 bases stayed unmatched. CDR3: CASIPGTGDLYGYTF. CDR3 DNA sequence: TGTGCCAGCATCCCCGGGACAGGGGACCTCTATGGCTACACCTTC.

The chain joins TRBV11-3 to TRBJ2-5, with TRBD2 matching over 15 bases. CDR1 and CDR2 (germline): SGHNT, YENEEA. Trimming cost V 5 bases and J 4 bases; bases outside gene matches: 2. There are 15 residues in the CDR3. CDR3 sequence (DNA): TGTGCCAGCAGCAAGGGACTAGCGGGAGGAGAGACCCAGTACTTC. This codes for CASSKGLAGGETQYF. The full variable domain, rest sourced from reference TRBV11-3 and TRBJ2-5, is EAGVVQSPRYKIIEKKQPVAFWCNPISGHNTLYWYLQNLGQGPELLIRYENEEAVDDSQLPKDRFSAERLKGVDSTLKIQPAELGDSAVYLCASSKGLAGGETQYFGPGTRLLVL.

This chain connects TRBV5-1 to TRBJ2-3; 15 bases are shared with TRBD2. Germline loops: CDR1 SGHRS, CDR2 YFSETQ. The CDR3 is 15 residues long. The junction had 0 bases not matched to a gene; V was cut back by 7 bases and J by 0 bases. The CDR3 reads CASGTSGRSTDTQYF. CDR3 coding DNA: TGCGCCAGCGGGACTAGCGGGAGGAGCACAGATACGCAGTATTTT.

This rearrangement joins TRBV21-1 to TRBJ2-7; the DNA was not compared with TRBD1, the D call given in the table. TRBV21-1 constitutes a pseudogene. CDR3 length: 13 residues. The CDR3 DNA sequence: TGTGCCAGCAGCCCCCGGGACAGTTACGAGCAGTACTTC. Translating gives CASSPRDSYEQYF.

The rearrangement uses TRBV18 and TRBJ2-3; no clear D. Trimming pared 3 bases from V and 6 bases from J, leaving 10 bases between. CDR3 length equals 13 residues. Per germline, CDR1 KGHSH and CDR2 LQKENI. In nucleotides, the CDR3 is TGTGCCAGCTCACCGGGCCCCTCGGATACGCAGTATTTT. It encodes CASSPGPSDTQYF. The full variable domain, in which reference TRBV18 and TRBJ2-3 provide the parts outside the CDR3, is NAGVMQNPRHLVRRRGQEARLRCSPMKGHSHVYWYRQLPEEGLKFMVYLQKENIIDESGMPKERFSAEFPKEGPSILRIQQVVRGDSAAYFCASSPGPSDTQYFGPGTRLTVL.

The chain has TRBV28 and TRBJ2-7; D not certain. V was pared by 3 bases and J by 1 base, with 7 bases between. The CDR3 sequence is 13 residues long. Germline CDR1 is MDHEN and CDR2 is SYDVKM. The CDR3 region has the DNA TGTGCCAGCAGTTTCGCAGGTTCCTACGAGCAGTACTTC. Its translation is CASSFAGSYEQYF.

V is TRBV11-2 and J is TRBJ2-1; 7 nucleotides line up with TRBD1. The CDR3 loop spans 15 amino acids. Germline CDR1 SGHAT, CDR2 FQNNGV. V dropped 8 bases and J dropped 0; count of bases not matched to a gene: 7. Here the CDR3 reads CASGGDRDSYNEQFF. CDR3 DNA: TGTGCCAGCGGCGGTGACAGGGACTCCTACAATGAGCAGTTCTTC. The whole variable domain, filled in from reference TRBV11-2 and TRBJ2-1, reads EAGVAQSPRYKIIEKRQSVAFWCNPISGHATLYWYQQILGQGPKLLIQFQNNGVVDDSQLPKDRFSAERLKGVDSTLKIQPAKLEDSAVYLCASGGDRDSYNEQFFGPGTRLTVL.

The chain uses TRBV11-3 and TRBJ2-3; D is unresolved. V shed 1 base and J shed 3 bases, with 17 bases lying between them. The V gene's germline CDR1 is SGHNT and CDR2 YENEEA. The CDR3 contains 17 residues. In DNA form, the CDR3 reads TGTGCCAGCAGCTTAGGGTCCCGGAGCGACACAACAGATACGCAGTATTTT. Translation gives CASSLGSRSDTTDTQYF.

The chain joins TRBV14 to TRBJ2-7, with 14 bases identical to TRBD2. V shed 4 bases and J 3 bases; nucleotides not matched to a gene: 5. The CDR3 contains 16 residues. Germline CDR1 reads SGHDN; CDR2 reads FVKESK. CDR3 sequence: CASSLAGTSGSYEQYF. In DNA form, the CDR3 reads TGTGCCAGCAGCCTCGCCGGGACTAGCGGGAGCTACGAGCAGTACTTC. Together with reference TRBV14 and TRBJ2-7, the CDR3 gives the full variable domain: EAGVTQFPSHSVIEKGQTVTLRCDPISGHDNLYWYRRVMGKEIKFLLHFVKESKQDESGMPNNRFLAERTGGTYSTLKVQPAELEDSGVYFCASSLAGTSGSYEQYFGPGTRLTVT.

The genes are TRBV5-1 and TRBJ2-7; D might be TRBD1 (6 bases). Trimming pared 3 bases from V and 4 bases from J, leaving 14 bases between. Germline CDR1 and CDR2: SGHRS and YFSETQ. The CDR3 sequence is 14 residues long. CDR3 DNA: TGCGCCAGCAGCTCGGACAGTACCCAATACGAGCAGTACTTC. Translated: CASSSDSTQYEQYF.

The gene calls are TRBV6-1 and TRBJ2-7; D remains unclear. The CDR3 covers 13 residues. CDR1 MNHNS and CDR2 SASEGT come from the germline V gene. Deletions cut 8 bases from V and 3 bases from J, with 14 bases between. DNA for the CDR3: TGTGCCAGCGTCTGGACCGGGCTCTACGAGCAGTACTTC. Its protein product is CASVWTGLYEQYF.

For this clone: At one end, the junction sequence differs from germline, possibly due to a read error. The chain links TRBV5-1 to TRBJ1-3; no reliable D call. The V gene's germline CDR1 is SGHRS and CDR2 YFSETQ. The CDR3 is made up of 15 amino acids. CDR3 DNA sequence: TGTGCCAGCAGCGCCCCGGGCCTCGATGGGGACACCATATATTTT. Its translation: CASSAPGLDGDTIYF.

Comment on this clone: At one boundary the junction diverges from the germline segment, which might be a read error. This rearrangement joins TRBV10-2 to TRBJ2-7, with a possible D match to TRBD1 (6 bases). Looked up from germline, CDR1 is WSHSY and CDR2 is SAAADI. CDR3 size: 11 residues. CDR3 in DNA: TGCGCCAGCAGTGAGGGTGGCACAGGGCCTTTC. Translated, it gives CASSEGGTGPF.

The chain uses TRBV4-1 and TRBJ2-2; D perhaps matches TRBD1 (6 bases). Germline values: CDR1 MGHRA, CDR2 YSYEKL. Between the trimmed V and J ends, which lost 3 bases and 3 bases, there was a span of 11 bases. The CDR3 contains 15 residues. The CDR3: CASSHDKGDTGELFF. CDR3 DNA sequence: TGCGCCAGCAGCCATGATAAGGGGGACACCGGGGAGCTGTTTTTT.

V gene TRBV4-1 combines with J gene TRBJ1-5; 8 positions agree with TRBD1. Trimming took 1 base from V and 6 from J; bases not matched to a gene: 5. This CDR3 has 15 amino acids. Germline V gene sequence: CDR1 MGHRA, CDR2 YSYEKL. Written as DNA, the CDR3 is TGCGCCAGCAGCCAAGGGGGACAGGCGGGTCAGCCCCAGCATTTT. Protein: CASSQGGQAGQPQHF.

V gene TRBV6-6 combines with J gene TRBJ1-1, with a tentative D call TRBD1 (5 bases). V was trimmed by 5 bases and J by 5 bases, leaving 12 bases between them. There are 13 residues in the CDR3. Germline CDR1 MNHNY, CDR2 SVGAGI (reference sequence). The CDR3 is CASSAQGGTEAFF. The CDR3 nucleotides read TGTGCCAGCAGTGCCCAGGGTGGTACTGAAGCTTTCTTT.

The J gene is TRBJ2-5, the V gene TRBV9, with 12 positions matching TRBD1. Trimming removed 2 bases from V and 5 bases from J; junction bases left unmatched: 4. In germline, CDR1 is SGDLS, CDR2 YYNGEE. The CDR3 extends over 15 amino acids. The CDR3, as DNA: TGTGCCAGCAGCGTGGGACAGGGGGCGCGGGAGACCCAGTACTTC. Protein: CASSVGQGARETQYF.

The chain employs TRBV9 and TRBJ2-7, with TRBD2 matching over 7 bases. Trimming took 0 bases from V and 4 from J; bases not matched to a gene: 7. The CDR3 loop spans 15 amino acids. Germline values: CDR1 SGDLS, CDR2 YYNGEE. This CDR3 reads CASSVESTSSYEQYF. CDR3 sequence (DNA): TGTGCCAGCAGCGTAGAGTCGACTAGCAGTTACGAGCAGTACTTC.

For the CDR3, the DNA is TGTGCCAGCAGTCTAACGCCGGGACAGGGCTCCTACGAGCAGTACTTC. This encodes CASSLTPGQGSYEQYF. The rearrangement links TRBV2 to TRBJ2-7, with 9 positions matching TRBD1. CDR1 is SNHLY and CDR2 is FYNNEI in the germline V gene. The ends lost 5 bases at V and 0 bases at J; junction bases unmatched: 8. CDR3 length equals 16 residues.

The gene calls are TRBV10-1 and TRBJ2-5, with D tentatively TRBD1 (6 bases). This CDR3 has 12 amino acids. Germline-derived CDR1 and CDR2 are WNHNN and SYGVQD (reference sequence). Trimming left V 7 bases short and J 3 bases short, with 9 bases between. CDR3 in DNA: TGCGCCAGCACTAGGACAGAAGAGACCCAGTACTTC. It translates to CASTRTEETQYF.

In DNA, the CDR3 is TGTGCCAGCAGCTATCTTGACAGGGGGCCCGGAAACACCATATATTTT. Its translation is CASSYLDRGPGNTIYF. The chain is built from TRBV6-6 and TRBJ1-3; 10 positions match TRBD1. V lost 6 bases, J lost 4 bases, and 9 bases stayed unmatched. Per germline, CDR1 MNHNY and CDR2 SVGAGI (reference sequence). The CDR3 sequence is 16 residues long.

The V gene is TRBV4-1, the J gene TRBJ2-5, with TRBD2 as a possible D gene (6 bases). The CDR3 loop spans 15 amino acids. The germline V gene encodes CDR1 MGHRA and CDR2 YSYEKL. Trimming removed 4 bases at V and 2 bases at J, with 14 bases between. CDR3 sequence (DNA): TGCGCCAGCAGCCCGGGGACTTGGTCTCAAGAGACCCAGTACTTC. Its translation is CASSPGTWSQETQYF.

The rearrangement links TRBV29-1 to TRBJ2-5; D is perhaps TRBD1 (5 bases). Germline CDR1 is SQVTM and CDR2 is ANQGSEA. V was shortened by 3 bases and J by 4 bases, with 9 bases between the two germline ends. The CDR3 runs to 12 residues. CDR3 region: CSVEGRRETQYF. CDR3 DNA sequence: TGCAGCGTTGAGGGGCGCAGAGAGACCCAGTACTTC.